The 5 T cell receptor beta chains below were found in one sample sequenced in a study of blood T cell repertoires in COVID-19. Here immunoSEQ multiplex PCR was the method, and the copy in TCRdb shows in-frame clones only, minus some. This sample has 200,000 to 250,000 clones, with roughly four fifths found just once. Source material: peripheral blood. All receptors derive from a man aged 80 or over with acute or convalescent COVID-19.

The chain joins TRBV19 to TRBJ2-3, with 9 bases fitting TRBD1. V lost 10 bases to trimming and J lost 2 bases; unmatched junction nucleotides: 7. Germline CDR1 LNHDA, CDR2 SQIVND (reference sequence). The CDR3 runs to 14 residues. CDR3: CATLDRGYTDTQYF. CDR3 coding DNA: TGTGCCACTTTAGACAGGGGGTACACAGATACGCAGTATTTT.

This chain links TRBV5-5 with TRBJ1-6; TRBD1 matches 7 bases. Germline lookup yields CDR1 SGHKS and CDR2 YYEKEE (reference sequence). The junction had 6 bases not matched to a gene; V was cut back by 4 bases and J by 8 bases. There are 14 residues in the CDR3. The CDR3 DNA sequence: TGTGCCAGCAGCCGTAACAGGGGCGATTCACCCCTCCACTTT. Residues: CASSRNRGDSPLHF.

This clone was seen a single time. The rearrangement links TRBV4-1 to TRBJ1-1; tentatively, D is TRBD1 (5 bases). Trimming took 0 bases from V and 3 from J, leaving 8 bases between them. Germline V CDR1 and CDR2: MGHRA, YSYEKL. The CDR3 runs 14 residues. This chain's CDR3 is CASSQDPRDTEAFF. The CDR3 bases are TGCGCCAGCAGCCAAGATCCCAGGGACACTGAAGCTTTCTTT.

Here the CDR3 reads CAWSKPGQGITEAFF. Here the CDR3 DNA reads TGTGCCTGGAGTAAACCGGGACAGGGGATCACTGAAGCTTTCTTT. The V and J genes are TRBV30 and TRBJ1-1, with 10 nucleotides matching TRBD1. The CDR3 runs 15 residues. Germline CDR1 GTSNPN, CDR2 SVGIG (reference sequence). The V and J ends lost 2 bases and 4 bases, in that order; junction bases with no gene match: 7.

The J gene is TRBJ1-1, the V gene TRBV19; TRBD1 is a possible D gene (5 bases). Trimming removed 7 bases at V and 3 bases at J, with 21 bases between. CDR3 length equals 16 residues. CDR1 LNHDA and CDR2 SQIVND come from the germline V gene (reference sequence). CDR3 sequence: CASTRGVARDYTEAFF. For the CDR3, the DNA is TGTGCCAGTACCCGGGGGGTGGCCAGGGACTACACTGAAGCTTTCTTT.